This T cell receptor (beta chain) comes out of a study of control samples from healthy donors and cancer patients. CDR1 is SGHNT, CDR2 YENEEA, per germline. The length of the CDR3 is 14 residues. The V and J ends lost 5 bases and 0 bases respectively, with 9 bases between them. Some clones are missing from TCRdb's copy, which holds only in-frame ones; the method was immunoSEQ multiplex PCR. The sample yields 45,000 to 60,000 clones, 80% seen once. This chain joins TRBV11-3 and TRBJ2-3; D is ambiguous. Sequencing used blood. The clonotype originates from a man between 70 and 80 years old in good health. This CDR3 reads CASSPTQSTDTQYF. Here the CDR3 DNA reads TGTGCCAGCAGCCCGACTCAGAGCACAGATACGCAGTATTTT.